This entry lists 29 T cell receptor beta chains sequenced from one sample in a study of cytomegalovirus exposure and HLA in healthy donors. Amplification used 60 Vbeta primers and 13 Jbeta primers. Using immunoSEQ multiplex PCR, the repertoire was profiled, and TCRdb retains in-frame clones only, with some absent. This table has approximately 100,000 clones, 70% to 80% appearing once. The source material was PBMCs. These receptor sequences come from a man between 18 and 29 years old in good health and CMV-seropositive.

The rearrangement uses TRBV5-8 and TRBJ1-2; 10 positions match TRBD1. CDR3 length: 15 amino acids. The trim removed 3 bases at V and 5 bases at J, leaving 7 bases unmatched. The germline gives CDR1 SGHTS, CDR2 YDEGEE. The CDR3 protein is CASSYVGTGDYGYTF. The CDR3 DNA is TGTGCCAGCAGCTACGTTGGGACAGGGGATTATGGCTACACCTTC.

The V call is TRBV7-9, the J call TRBJ2-1; 10 nucleotides line up with TRBD2. The CDR3 is made up of 16 amino acids. V dropped 3 bases and J dropped 6; count of bases not matched to a gene: 8. Per the germline V gene, CDR1 is SEHNR and CDR2 is FQNEAQ (reference sequence). The DNA for the CDR3 is TGTGCCAGCAGCTTCCCGGGACTAGCGATGGGCAATGAGCAGTTCTTC. Translation: CASSFPGLAMGNEQFF.

The chain employs TRBV6-4 and TRBJ2-1; TRBD1 aligns across 10 bases. Germline-derived CDR1 and CDR2 are MRHNA and SNTAGT. Germline trimming cut 4 bases from V and 3 bases from J; bases unmatched to any gene: 9. This CDR3 is 17 amino acids long. As DNA, the CDR3 is TGTGCCAGCAGTGTTGCACCGGGACAGGGGAACTACAATGAGCAGTTCTTC. Translated, it gives CASSVAPGQGNYNEQFF.

The V call is TRBV15, the J call TRBJ1-1; D call uncertain. The CDR3 covers 17 residues. The ends were cut back, 0 bases at V and 1 base at J, with 15 bases in the middle. From germline, CDR1 is LNHNV and CDR2 YYDKDF (reference sequence). CDR3 DNA: TGTGCCACCAGCAGAGATCCCGGGAGACCTACGAACACTGAAGCTTTCTTT. It specifies CATSRDPGRPTNTEAFF.

The chain links TRBV28 to TRBJ1-5, with no clear D. Deletions cut 5 bases from V and 0 bases from J, with 11 bases between. This CDR3 comprises 15 residues. Per germline, CDR1 MDHEN and CDR2 SYDVKM. The CDR3 sequence is CASSPSLGSNQPQHF. DNA of the CDR3: TGTGCCAGCAGTCCCTCCCTCGGTAGCAATCAGCCCCAGCATTTT. Looking up the rest from reference TRBV28 and TRBJ1-5 gives the full variable domain: DVKVTQSSRYLVKRTGEKVFLECVQDMDHENMFWYRQDPGLGLRLIYFSYDVKMKEKGDIPEGYSVSREKKERFSLILESASTNQTSMYLCASSPSLGSNQPQHFGDGTRLSIL.

The CDR3 protein is CASSAAGGSYTF. The CDR3 DNA follows: TGTGCCAGCAGCGCCGCAGGGGGCTCTTACACCTTC. The rearrangement uses TRBV5-4 and TRBJ1-2, with 8 bases lining up with TRBD1. Germline lookup yields CDR1 SGHNT and CDR2 YYREEE (reference sequence). The junction had 7 bases not matched to a gene; V was cut back by 4 bases and J by 11 bases. The CDR3 is made up of 12 amino acids. The full variable domain, completed using reference TRBV5-4 and TRBJ1-2, is ETGVTQSPTHLIKTRGQQVTLRCSSQSGHNTVSWYQQALGQGPQFIFQYYREEENGRGNFPPRFSGLQFPNYSSELNVNALELDDSALYLCASSAAGGSYTFGSGTRLTVV.

The chain carries TRBV27 and TRBJ2-3; D might be TRBD2 (5 bases). Germline CDR1 is MNHEY and CDR2 is SMNVEV (reference sequence). The CDR3 spans 13 residues. V lost 4 bases, J lost 6 bases, and 11 bases lay in between. The chain's CDR3 is CASSSSPPDTQYF. Here the CDR3 DNA reads TGTGCCAGCAGTTCTAGCCCGCCTGATACGCAGTATTTT.

This chain links TRBV5-1 with TRBJ2-5, with TRBD2 matching over 13 bases. In germline, CDR1 is SGHRS, CDR2 YFSETQ. With V trimmed by 4 bases and J by 5 bases, 8 bases remained unmatched. There are 16 residues in the CDR3. For the CDR3, the DNA is TGCGCCAGCAGCCCCACTGGACTAGCGGGGGCGGAGACCCAGTACTTC. This codes for CASSPTGLAGAETQYF.

The rearrangement links TRBV5-1 to TRBJ1-4; 9 bases map to TRBD1. V lost 0 bases and J lost 6; bases outside the gene matches: 9. CDR1 SGHRS and CDR2 YFSETQ come from the germline V gene. This CDR3 is built from 17 residues. As DNA, the CDR3 is TGCGCCAGCAGCTTGGATCCGGTTGGGACAGGGTATGAAAAACTGTTTTTT. Its protein is CASSLDPVGTGYEKLFF.

This clone was seen once. The chain has TRBV7-9 and TRBJ1-2; the D is unclear. The germline V gene encodes CDR1 SEHNR and CDR2 FQNEAQ (reference sequence). V lost 1 base and J 1 base, leaving 4 bases between the germline ends. The CDR3 covers 13 residues. CDR3 sequence: CASSLDGNYGYTF. DNA of the CDR3: TGTGCCAGCAGCTTAGACGGTAACTATGGCTACACCTTC.

The gene calls are TRBV13 and TRBJ2-7; the D is unclear. Trimming shortened V by 5 bases and J by 3 bases, and 32 bases separated the two germline ends. The germline V gene has CDR1 PRHDT and CDR2 FYEKMQ (reference sequence). This CDR3 is 20 amino acids long. The CDR3 protein is CASSLSTSTGLRSVGYEQYF. The CDR3 DNA is TGTGCCAGCAGCCTCTCAACCTCCACGGGTCTGCGGAGTGTCGGCTACGAGCAGTACTTC.

The chain recombines TRBV5-1 with TRBJ1-2; D unclear. V was shortened by 4 bases and J by 0 bases, with 10 bases between the two germline ends. Germline V lookup: CDR1 SGHRS, CDR2 YFSETQ. This CDR3 has 14 amino acids. CDR3 nucleotide sequence: TGCGCCAGCAGCGAAAACAGAGCTAACTATGGCTACACCTTC. This encodes CASSENRANYGYTF.

V gene TRBV27 combines with J gene TRBJ1-5; 7 positions match TRBD1. The CDR3 totals 15 residues. J gave up 7 bases and V 2 bases, and 8 bases lay outside the gene matches. In germline, CDR1 is MNHEY, CDR2 SMNVEV (reference sequence). The CDR3 reads CASSLTGVARQPQHF. CDR3 bases: TGTGCCAGCAGTTTAACAGGGGTCGCACGCCAGCCCCAGCATTTT.

In this sample, this clone turned up once. The chain couples TRBV11-3 to TRBJ2-5, with 7 bases identical to TRBD2. CDR3 size: 14 residues. V dropped 5 bases and J dropped 2; count of bases not matched to a gene: 5. The germline gives CDR1 SGHNT, CDR2 YENEEA. The CDR3 nucleotides read TGTGCCAGCAGCCCAAGCGGGGAACAAGAGACCCAGTACTTC. It codes for CASSPSGEQETQYF.

The table lists this clone with a count of one. The gene calls are TRBV7-2 and TRBJ1-5; maybe TRBD1 (5 bases). CDR1 and CDR2 from the germline V gene are SGHTA and FQGNSA. Deletions cut 3 bases from V and 6 bases from J, with 9 bases between. The CDR3 extends over 13 amino acids. The CDR3 DNA follows: TGTGCCAGCAGCTTCGGAGGGGCTCAGCCCCAGCATTTT. The encoded protein is CASSFGGAQPQHF.

The chain has TRBV7-9 and TRBJ2-3, with D maybe TRBD1 (5 bases). The CDR3 consists of 16 residues. Between the trimmed V and J ends, which lost 2 bases and 1 base, there was a span of 13 bases. Germline CDR1 is SEHNR and CDR2 is FQNEAQ (reference sequence). The CDR3: CASSLSFDRGTDTQYF. The CDR3 coding sequence is TGTGCCAGCAGCTTAAGCTTCGACAGAGGCACAGATACGCAGTATTTT.

This clone has a handful of counts. V is TRBV6-5 and J is TRBJ2-7, with 7 bases lining up with TRBD1. The CDR3 consists of 13 residues. Unmatched junction bases numbered 5, after V lost 2 bases and J lost 7 bases. Germline V gives CDR1 MNHEY, CDR2 SVGAGI. In DNA form, the CDR3 reads TGTGCCAGCAGTTACAAGGGGGCGAGTGAGCAGTACTTC. Amino acid sequence: CASSYKGASEQYF.

The V call is TRBV5-1, the J call TRBJ2-5, with 9 nucleotides matching TRBD1. The length of the CDR3 is 16 residues. Germline values: CDR1 SGHRS, CDR2 YFSETQ. The ends lost 3 bases at V and 3 bases at J; junction bases unmatched: 9. CDR3 region: CASSSTTGQGKETQYF. The CDR3 region has the DNA TGCGCCAGCAGCTCAACAACCGGACAGGGGAAAGAGACCCAGTACTTC.

This clone was picked up a small number of times. Since the CDR3 does not end with the conserved phenylalanine or tryptophan, this likely comes from a read error. No DNA is shown, since the ends of the CDR3 on it are uncertain; the CDR3 is the one TCRdb lists. The chain joins TRBV6-1 to TRBJ2-7; the D call of TRBD1 is as the table states it, not checked on the DNA. The germline V gene has CDR1 MNHNS and CDR2 SASEGT. The CDR3 spans 15 amino acids, including both terminal residues. Here the CDR3 reads CASSGSGTGGQSKVL.

V gene TRBV9 combines with J gene TRBJ2-1; 9 nucleotides align to TRBD2. Germline values: CDR1 SGDLS, CDR2 YYNGEE. This CDR3 has 16 residues. Trimming took 4 bases from V and 3 from J; bases not matched to a gene: 8. This chain's CDR3 is CASSPRGSGSYNEQFF. CDR3 DNA: TGTGCCAGCAGCCCACGGGGTAGCGGGAGCTACAATGAGCAGTTCTTC.

Details on this clone: The sample holds other DNA sequences that translate to the same CDR3. V and J are TRBV5-1 and TRBJ2-7; TRBD1 aligns across 10 bases. The V segment lost 4 bases and the J segment 4 bases; nucleotides outside the gene matches: 8. Germline loops: CDR1 SGHRS, CDR2 YFSETQ. The CDR3 sequence is 15 residues long. CDR3 nucleotides: TGCGCCAGCAGCCCCCGGGACAGGGGATCTTACGAGCAGTACTTC. Its protein product is CASSPRDRGSYEQYF.

The rearrangement links TRBV5-1 to TRBJ1-5, with TRBD1 matching over 11 bases. The germline V gene has CDR1 SGHRS and CDR2 YFSETQ. The junction had 7 bases not matched to a gene; V was cut back by 4 bases and J by 7 bases. The length of the CDR3 is 15 residues. CDR3 protein: CASSPGTGGRQPQHF. The CDR3 DNA reads TGCGCCAGCAGCCCGGGGACAGGGGGAAGGCAGCCCCAGCATTTT.

The V gene is TRBV18, the J gene TRBJ2-1; 9 bases map to TRBD2. This CDR3 contains 14 residues. J was trimmed by 12 bases and V by 3 bases; bases with no gene match: 9. The germline V gene has CDR1 KGHSH and CDR2 LQKENI. The CDR3 DNA reads as TGTGCCAGCTCACCTGGGACTAGCCGCATGGGGCAGTTCTTC. It specifies CASSPGTSRMGQFF.

This clone was seen a handful of times. The genes are TRBV7-9 and TRBJ1-1; possibly TRBD1 for D (5 bases). This CDR3 is 12 amino acids long. Per germline, CDR1 SEHNR and CDR2 FQNEAQ (reference sequence). V lost 5 bases and J lost 11, with 15 bases in between. The CDR3 DNA reads as TGTGCCAGCAGCAGTGACAGTATGTCCGCTTTCTTT. The encoded protein is CASSSDSMSAFF.

The chain recombines TRBV7-9 with TRBJ2-7; no clear D gene. Trimming removed 3 bases at V and 7 bases at J, with 7 bases between. CDR1 is SEHNR and CDR2 is FQNEAQ in the germline V gene (reference sequence). This CDR3 comprises 11 residues. CDR3 loop: CASSFQAEQYF. Written as DNA, the CDR3 is TGTGCCAGCAGCTTTCAAGCAGAGCAGTACTTC.

The CDR3 nucleotides read TGTGCCAGCAGCTTCAGTACTGACAGGCAAGAGACCCAGTACTTC. Translation gives CASSFSTDRQETQYF. The rearrangement uses TRBV5-4 and TRBJ2-5; D might be TRBD1 (6 bases). Germline V gives CDR1 SGHNT, CDR2 YYREEE (reference sequence). This CDR3 is built from 15 residues. Between the trimmed V and J ends, which lost 2 bases and 2 bases, there was a span of 13 bases.

The rearrangement links TRBV25-1 to TRBJ1-6, with 7 positions matching TRBD1. The CDR3 covers 15 residues. After removal of 3 bases from V and 7 bases from J, the junction contained 6 bases not matched to a gene. Germline V gene data show CDR1 as MGHDK and CDR2 as SYGVNS. The CDR3 protein is CASSDGQALNSPLHF. In DNA form, the CDR3 reads TGTGCCAGCAGTGACGGACAGGCCCTGAATTCACCCCTCCACTTT.

The chain has TRBV19 and TRBJ2-7; D is possibly TRBD2 (5 bases). The CDR3 length is 14 residues. Germline-derived CDR1 and CDR2 are LNHDA and SQIVND (reference sequence). The V gene lost 1 base and the J gene lost 5 bases, with 12 bases spanning the gap. The DNA of the CDR3 is TGTGCCAGTAGTATAGCCTTCGCGGGCCACGAGCAGTACTTC. As protein: CASSIAFAGHEQYF.

The chain uses TRBV30 and TRBJ1-5, with 7 bases fitting TRBD1. V was pared by 2 bases and J by 2 bases, with 6 bases of the junction left unmatched. This CDR3 spans 15 amino acids. Germline V gene sequence: CDR1 GTSNPN, CDR2 SVGIG (reference sequence). DNA for the CDR3: TGTGCCTGGAGTCTATCAGGGGGTGGCAATCAGCCCCAGCATTTT. Protein: CAWSLSGGGNQPQHF.